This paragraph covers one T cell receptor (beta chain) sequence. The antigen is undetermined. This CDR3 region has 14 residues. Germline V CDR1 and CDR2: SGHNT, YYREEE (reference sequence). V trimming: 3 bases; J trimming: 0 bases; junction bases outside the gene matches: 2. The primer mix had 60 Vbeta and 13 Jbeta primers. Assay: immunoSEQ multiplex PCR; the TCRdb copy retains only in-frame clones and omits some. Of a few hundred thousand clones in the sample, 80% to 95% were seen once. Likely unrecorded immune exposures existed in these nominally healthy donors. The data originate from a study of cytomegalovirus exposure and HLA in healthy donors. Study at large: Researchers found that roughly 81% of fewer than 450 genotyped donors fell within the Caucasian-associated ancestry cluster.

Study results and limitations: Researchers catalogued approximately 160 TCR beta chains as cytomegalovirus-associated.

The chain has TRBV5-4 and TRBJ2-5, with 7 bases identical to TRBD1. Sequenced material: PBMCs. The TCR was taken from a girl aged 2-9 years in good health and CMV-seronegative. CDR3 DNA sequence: TGTGCCAGCAGCTCGGGACAGAACCAAGAGACCCAGTACTTC. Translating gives CASSSGQNQETQYF.